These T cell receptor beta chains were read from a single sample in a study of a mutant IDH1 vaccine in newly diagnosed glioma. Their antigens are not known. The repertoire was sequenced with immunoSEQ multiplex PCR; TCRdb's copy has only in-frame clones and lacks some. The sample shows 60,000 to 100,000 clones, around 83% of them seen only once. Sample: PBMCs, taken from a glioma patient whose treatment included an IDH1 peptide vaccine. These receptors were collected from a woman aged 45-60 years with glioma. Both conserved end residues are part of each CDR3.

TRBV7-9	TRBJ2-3	CASSPPSDTQYF
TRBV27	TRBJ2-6	CASSPRTVGAGANVLTF
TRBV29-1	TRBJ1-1	CSVGSREAFF
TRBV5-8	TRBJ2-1	CASSPDRGFYNEQFF
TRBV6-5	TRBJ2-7	CASSYRQFYEQYF
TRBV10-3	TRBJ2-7	CAISEKGPANEQYF
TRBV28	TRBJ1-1	CASSLLDYRGRRTEAFF
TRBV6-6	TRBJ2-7	CASDRGFVGEQHF
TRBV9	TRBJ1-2	CASSALGYGYTF
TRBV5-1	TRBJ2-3	CASSSAGTSGRAGTDTQYF
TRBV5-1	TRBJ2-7	CASSGDPGQGSSYEQYF
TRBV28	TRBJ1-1	CASSFSYPMNTEAFF
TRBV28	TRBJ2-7	CASSSPGGVSYEQYF
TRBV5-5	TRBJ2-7	CASSLITSGSKYEQYF
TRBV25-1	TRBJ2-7	CASSATSGPYEQYF
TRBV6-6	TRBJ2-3	CASRPGTGPPTDTQYF
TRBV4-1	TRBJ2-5	CASSQGGSQETQYF
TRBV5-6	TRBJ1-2	CASSWDRGDYGYTF
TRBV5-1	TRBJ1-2	CASSLEEGNYGYTF
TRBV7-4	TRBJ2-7	CASSLAGSPEQYF
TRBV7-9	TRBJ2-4	CASSLGATSGPPWYF
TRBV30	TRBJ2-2	CAWSSRLYTGELFF
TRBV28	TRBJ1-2	CASRDDKTGGYTF
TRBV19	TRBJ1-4	CASSILGREDEKLFF